This T cell receptor beta chain comes out of a study of PD-1 blockade in mismatch repair-deficient tumors. At the level of the study: Enrolled 2013-2016, patients had progressing, pretreated mismatch repair-deficient cancers of 12 types. Notes on the study in general: Tumor-resident clones, often absent from pretreatment blood, expanded after pembrolizumab and then contracted.

Clones were sequenced by immunoSEQ multiplex PCR, and TCRdb holds only the in-frame ones, with some missing. The table includes some 27,000 clones, about four fifths detected once. Every patient had mismatch repair deficiency by PCR or immunohistochemistry. On this clone itself: Its cognate antigen is unknown.

The trim removed 5 bases at V and 1 base at J, leaving 4 bases unmatched. The CDR3 runs to 14 residues. CDR1 and CDR2 from the germline V gene are GTSNPN and SVGIG (reference sequence). Source: PBMCs, taken before pembrolizumab treatment. The receptor was isolated from an adult with mismatch repair-deficient cancer. The chain combines TRBV30 with TRBJ2-4; 8 bases are a match to TRBD1. CDR3 sequence (DNA): TGTGCCTGGTCGACAGGGGTCGCCAAAAACATTCAGTACTTC. Translation: CAWSTGVAKNIQYF.